The entry below describes one T cell receptor (beta chain). This record comes from a study of regulatory T cells in long-lasting Graves disease. Time point given: newly diagnosed GD, antithyroid drugs for less than 3 months. Scientists built the TCR library using RNA that was extracted from PBMCs. iRepertoire HTBI primers and Arm-PCR of CDR3 regions built TCR beta libraries. TCRdb fed the multiplex PCR reads into MiXCR, producing one record per CDR3 protein. This table holds under 800,000 distinct CDR3 sequences, around 17% found once. V trimming: 6 bases; J trimming: 7 bases; junction bases outside the gene matches: 10. CDR3 length equals 15 residues. Germline CDR1 is SGDLS and CDR2 is YYNGEE. These data are also associated with another study on T cells in Graves' hyperthyroidism and ophthalmopathy.

The receptor was derived from a woman aged 25-40 years with Graves disease. The chain recombines TRBV9 with TRBJ2-2; 9 bases are shared with TRBD1. The specimen comprised peripheral blood mononuclear cells (PBMCs), sampled at new diagnosis, from a patient treated with antithyroid drugs. The CDR3 DNA reads TGTGCCAGCAAGAAGGGTACAGGGGGCGGCGGGGAGCTGTTTTTT. Its protein product is CASKKGTGGGGELFF.